A single sample gave rise to the 20 T cell receptor beta chains below, sequenced in a study of cytomegalovirus exposure and HLA in healthy donors. PCR primers comprised 60 Vbeta and 13 Jbeta primers. Clones were read by immunoSEQ multiplex PCR, and TCRdb kept only the in-frame ones, dropping some. The sample data list 85,000 to 90,000 clones. The source material was PBMCs. The receptors originated from a man aged 45 to 65 in good health and CMV-seropositive.

As concerns this clone: The same CDR3 is also encoded by other DNA sequences in this sample. The V call is TRBV18, the J call TRBJ1-1; D gene unclear. Per germline, CDR1 KGHSH and CDR2 LQKENI. V was clipped by 4 bases and J by 1 base, with 10 bases between them. This CDR3 is built from 14 residues. The CDR3 DNA sequence: TGTGCCAGCTCACAAACCGGGGAGAACACTGAAGCTTTCTTT. The encoded protein is CASSQTGENTEAFF.

This sequence joins TRBV7-2 and TRBJ2-3; maybe TRBD2 (6 bases). Trimming removed 3 bases from V and 1 base from J, with 8 bases in between. CDR3 length equals 14 residues. Per germline, CDR1 SGHTA and CDR2 FQGNSA. The DNA of the CDR3 is TGTGCCAGCAGCTTGTGGGAGGGCACAGATACGCAGTATTTT. This encodes CASSLWEGTDTQYF.

The chain couples TRBV5-4 to TRBJ1-4, with TRBD1 as a possible D gene (6 bases). This CDR3 has 14 amino acids. The germline V and J ends were trimmed by 4 bases and 10 bases, with 17 bases remaining between them. Germline V gene lookup returns CDR1 SGHNT and CDR2 YYREEE (reference sequence). CDR3 in amino acids: CASSHEGGVGKLFF. CDR3 bases: TGTGCCAGCAGCCATGAAGGGGGAGTCGGAAAACTGTTTTTT. The whole variable domain, filled in from reference TRBV5-4 and TRBJ1-4, reads ETGVTQSPTHLIKTRGQQVTLRCSSQSGHNTVSWYQQALGQGPQFIFQYYREEENGRGNFPPRFSGLQFPNYSSELNVNALELDDSALYLCASSHEGGVGKLFFGSGTQLSVL.

The J gene is TRBJ1-1, the V gene TRBV29-1; D possibly corresponds to TRBD1 (6 bases). Germline CDR1 and CDR2: SQVTM and ANQGSEA. Between the trimmed V and J ends, which lost 6 bases and 4 bases, there was a span of 15 bases. CDR3 length: 13 amino acids. The CDR3 nucleotides are TGCAGCGTCTGTCAGGGGTTTGGCACTGAAGCTTTCTTT. Protein sequence: CSVCQGFGTEAFF.

This rearrangement joins TRBV29-1 to TRBJ1-4; D perhaps matches TRBD1 (5 bases). The CDR3 length is 10 residues. Germline V gene lookup returns CDR1 SQVTM and CDR2 ANQGSEA. The CDR3 DNA sequence: TGCAGTGCAGGGCAGGAAAAACTGTTTTTT. Translation: CSAGQEKLFF.

The genes are TRBV4-2 and TRBJ2-3; 7 nucleotides match TRBD2. The germline V gene encodes CDR1 LGHNA and CDR2 YNFKEQ. After removal of 2 bases from V and 0 bases from J, the junction contained 17 bases not matched to a gene. CDR3 length: 20 residues. Here the CDR3 DNA reads TGTGCCAGCAGCCAATATAAGGTACTAGCGCAGGCCTCTAGCACAGATACGCAGTATTTT. Its protein product is CASSQYKVLAQASSTDTQYF.

The chain has TRBV28 and TRBJ2-3; TRBD2 aligns across 8 bases. The CDR3 has 15 residues. Per the germline V gene, CDR1 is MDHEN and CDR2 is SYDVKM. Trimming removed 2 bases from V and 3 bases from J; junction bases left unmatched: 4. The CDR3 region is CASSLVGRGTDTQYF. The CDR3 DNA follows: TGTGCCAGCAGTTTAGTCGGGAGGGGGACAGATACGCAGTATTTT.

The chain combines TRBV9 with TRBJ2-1; TRBD2 aligns across 13 bases. This CDR3 comprises 17 residues. V trimming: 2 bases; J trimming: 7 bases; junction bases outside the gene matches: 9. The germline V gene has CDR1 SGDLS and CDR2 YYNGEE. CDR3 coding DNA: TGTGCCAGCAGCGTTACGGGGGGGACTAGCGGGATGAATGAGCAGTTCTTC. This sequence encodes CASSVTGGTSGMNEQFF.

The chain joins TRBV9 to TRBJ1-3; D not resolved. The CDR3 sequence is 14 residues long. Per germline, CDR1 SGDLS and CDR2 YYNGEE. V gave up 0 bases and J gave up 4 bases, with 8 bases separating them. The DNA of the CDR3 is TGTGCCAGCAGCGTAGTCGGGGTAGGAAACACCATATATTTT. It translates to CASSVVGVGNTIYF.

The V gene is TRBV11-3, the J gene TRBJ1-2; 7 bases match TRBD1. V dropped 5 bases and J dropped 7; count of bases not matched to a gene: 7. The CDR3 has 13 residues. Per the germline V gene, CDR1 is SGHNT and CDR2 is YENEEA. The CDR3 spells CASSPTQGVGYTF. In nucleotides, the CDR3 is TGTGCCAGCAGCCCTACGCAGGGGGTTGGCTACACCTTC.

The chain couples TRBV7-9 to TRBJ1-1; D not resolved. Trimming removed 3 bases at V and 1 base at J, with 6 bases between. The CDR3 is 13 amino acids. Germline assignment: CDR1 SEHNR and CDR2 FQNEAQ (reference sequence). Written as DNA, the CDR3 is TGTGCCAGCAGCTTGGAGGAGAACACTGAAGCTTTCTTT. Translating gives CASSLEENTEAFF.

This chain connects TRBV19 to TRBJ2-7; D is unclear. Germline V lookup: CDR1 LNHDA, CDR2 SQIVND (reference sequence). The CDR3 is 13 amino acids. Trimming took 1 base from V and 3 from J, leaving 7 bases between them. CDR3 nucleotides: TGTGCCAGTAGTATAGCACCCTACTACGAGCAGTACTTC. Protein sequence: CASSIAPYYEQYF.

This chain links TRBV29-1 with TRBJ2-1, with no clear D. V was shortened by 8 bases and J by 2 bases, with 13 bases between the two germline ends. From germline, CDR1 is SQVTM and CDR2 ANQGSEA. This CDR3 region has 13 residues. This chain's CDR3 is CSYGGTTYNEQFF. The DNA of the CDR3 is TGCAGCTACGGCGGTACTACCTACAATGAGCAGTTCTTC.

The V call is TRBV6-6, the J call TRBJ2-7; 7 bases line up with TRBD1. The germline V gene encodes CDR1 MNHNY and CDR2 SVGAGI (reference sequence). Losses at the gene ends were 7 bases for V and 2 bases for J; bases not matched to a gene: 8. There are 14 residues in the CDR3. DNA for the CDR3: TGTGCCAGCAAAGGACAGGACGCTACCTACGAGCAGTACGTC. Residues: CASKGQDATYEQYV.

The chain employs TRBV18 and TRBJ2-3; 9 bases line up with TRBD1. The CDR3 length is 15 residues. Trimming at V came to 6 bases and at J to 2 bases, leaving 6 bases not matched to a gene. The V gene's germline CDR1 is KGHSH and CDR2 LQKENI. CDR3 DNA sequence: TGTGCCAGCTCGTCCGGGACAGGGAACACAGATACGCAGTATTTT. It is translated as CASSSGTGNTDTQYF.

J is TRBJ2-1 and V is TRBV30; D gene uncertain. CDR1 GTSNPN and CDR2 SVGIG come from the germline V gene (reference sequence). The CDR3 contains 13 residues. Trimming removed 2 bases from V and 3 bases from J, with 8 bases in between. CDR3 bases: TGTGCCTGGAGTACCGGTTTCTACAATGAGCAGTTCTTC. It specifies CAWSTGFYNEQFF.

This chain connects TRBV30 to TRBJ2-5, with TRBD1 identical over 7 bases. Per the germline V gene, CDR1 is GTSNPN and CDR2 is SVGIG (reference sequence). The CDR3 covers 12 residues. V shed 5 bases and J 5 bases; nucleotides not matched to a gene: 5. CDR3 DNA: TGTGCCTGGGATGAAGGGGGCGAGACCCAGTACTTC. Translation: CAWDEGGETQYF.

CDR3 coding DNA: TGTGCCAGCAGTGCGGGCCACCTTGGGGTCGAGCAGTACTTC. As protein: CASSAGHLGVEQYF. V usage is TRBV27 and J usage is TRBJ2-7, with a possible D match to TRBD2 (5 bases). Germline CDR1 and CDR2: MNHEY and SMNVEV (reference sequence). The V gene lost 5 bases and the J gene lost 6 bases, with 17 bases spanning the gap. This CDR3 has 14 residues.

This chain uses TRBV6-1 with TRBJ1-2, with 10 bases matching TRBD1. J lost 5 bases, V lost 4 bases, and 4 bases had no gene match. There are 14 residues in the CDR3. Germline lookup yields CDR1 MNHNS and CDR2 SASEGT. CDR3 sequence (DNA): TGTGCCAGCAGTGGTGACAGGGGGCTATATGGCTACACCTTC. This translates into CASSGDRGLYGYTF.

The chain links TRBV10-3 to TRBJ2-3; D unclear. Per germline, CDR1 ENHRY and CDR2 SYGVKD. The ends were cut back, 0 bases at V and 14 bases at J, with 21 bases in the middle. CDR3 length equals 15 residues. The CDR3 sequence is CAISESRGGVSFRYF. DNA of the CDR3: TGTGCCATCAGTGAGTCGAGAGGCGGAGTCTCATTTCGGTATTTT.